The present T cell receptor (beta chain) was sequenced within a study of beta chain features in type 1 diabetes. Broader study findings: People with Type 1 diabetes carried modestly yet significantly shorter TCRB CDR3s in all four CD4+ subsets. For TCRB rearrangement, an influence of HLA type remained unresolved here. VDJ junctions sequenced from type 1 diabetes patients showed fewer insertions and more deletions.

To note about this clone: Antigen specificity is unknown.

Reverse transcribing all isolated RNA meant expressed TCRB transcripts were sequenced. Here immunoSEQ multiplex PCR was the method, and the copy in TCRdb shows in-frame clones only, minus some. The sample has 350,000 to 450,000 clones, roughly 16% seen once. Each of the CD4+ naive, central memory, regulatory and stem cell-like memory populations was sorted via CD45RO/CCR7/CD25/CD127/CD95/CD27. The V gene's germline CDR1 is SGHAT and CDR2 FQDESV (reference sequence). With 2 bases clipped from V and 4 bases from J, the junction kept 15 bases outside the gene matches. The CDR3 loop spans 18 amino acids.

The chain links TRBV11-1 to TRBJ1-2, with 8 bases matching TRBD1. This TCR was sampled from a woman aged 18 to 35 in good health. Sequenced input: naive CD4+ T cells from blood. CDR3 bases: TGTGCCAGCAGCTTACCGGCTTCAGGGACAGGACTACCCTATGGCTACACCTTC. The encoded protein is CASSLPASGTGLPYGYTF.